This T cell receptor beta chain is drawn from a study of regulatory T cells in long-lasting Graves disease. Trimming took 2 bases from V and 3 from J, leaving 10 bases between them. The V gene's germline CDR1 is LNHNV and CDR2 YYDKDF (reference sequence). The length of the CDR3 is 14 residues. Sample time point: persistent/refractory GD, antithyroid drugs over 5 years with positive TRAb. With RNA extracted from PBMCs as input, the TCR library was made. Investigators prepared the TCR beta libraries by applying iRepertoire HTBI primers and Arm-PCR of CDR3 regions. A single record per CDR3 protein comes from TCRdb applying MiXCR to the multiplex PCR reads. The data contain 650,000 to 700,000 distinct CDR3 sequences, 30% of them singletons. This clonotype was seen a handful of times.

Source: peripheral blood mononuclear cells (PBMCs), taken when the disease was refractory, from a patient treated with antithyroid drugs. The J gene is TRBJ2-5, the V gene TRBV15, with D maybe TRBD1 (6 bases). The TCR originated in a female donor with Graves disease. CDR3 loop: CATSRMRTEETQYF. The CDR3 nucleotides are TGTGCCACCAGCAGAATGCGGACAGAAGAGACCCAGTACTTC.